A single sample is the source of the 18 T cell receptor beta chains below, sequenced in a study of cytomegalovirus exposure and HLA in healthy donors. PCR primers comprised 60 Vbeta and 13 Jbeta primers. Profiled with immunoSEQ multiplex PCR; TCRdb holds only in-frame clones, not every one. The repertoire holds around 140,000 clones, with approximately 77% as singletons. Sequenced material: PBMCs. Receptors originate from an older woman in good health and CMV-seronegative.

This clone appeared a few times. Here the CDR3 reads CASSARLGGGNTEAFF. The CDR3, as DNA: TGTGCCAGCAGTGCCCGCCTTGGGGGGGGGAACACTGAAGCTTTCTTT. The chain employs TRBV2 and TRBJ1-1; D is possibly TRBD1 (5 bases). In germline, CDR1 is SNHLY, CDR2 FYNNEI. There are 16 residues in the CDR3. Trimming took off 4 bases at V and 1 base at J, with 16 bases between the two ends.

The J gene is TRBJ2-5, the V gene TRBV5-1; the D gene is possibly TRBD1 (5 bases). With the DNA end fitting TRBJ2-7 better, the J assignment may be wrong. Per germline, CDR1 SGHRS and CDR2 YFSETQ. The CDR3 consists of 15 residues. CDR3 sequence reads: CASRYSGQGSYEQYF. The CDR3 DNA reads TGCGCCAGCAGATACTCCGGGCAGGGTAGTTACGAGCAGTACTTC.

DNA for the CDR3: TGTGCCAGCCAGGGGTACAATGAGCAGTTCTTC. It codes for CASQGYNEQFF. V gene TRBV27 combines with J gene TRBJ2-1, with D possibly TRBD1 on 6 matching bases. Germline V gene sequence: CDR1 MNHEY, CDR2 SMNVEV (reference sequence). CDR3 length equals 11 residues. With 8 bases removed from V and 4 bases from J, the gap between germline ends came to 6 bases.

The chain uses TRBV18 and TRBJ2-1; 9 bases line up with TRBD2. This CDR3 is 19 amino acids long. In germline, CDR1 is KGHSH, CDR2 LQKENI. V trimming: 1 base; J trimming: 6 bases; junction bases outside the gene matches: 16. CDR3 DNA: TGTGCCAGCTCACCACTGCGAGTTAGCGGGAGTAACGCCGGCAATGAGCAGTTCTTC. Its protein is CASSPLRVSGSNAGNEQFF.

This chain joins TRBV18 and TRBJ2-1; D gene ambiguous. Germline CDR1 reads KGHSH; CDR2 reads LQKENI. CDR3 size: 12 residues. Trimming shortened V by 4 bases and J by 8 bases, and 9 bases separated the two germline ends. CDR3 residues: CASSLEKYEQFF. CDR3 coding DNA: TGTGCCAGCTCACTTGAGAAATATGAGCAGTTCTTC.

The CDR3 DNA reads as TGTGCCAGCAGTTTATCGCTGGCAGCGGGGGGCATTCAGTACTTC. Residues: CASSLSLAAGGIQYF. The chain links TRBV27 to TRBJ2-4; 9 positions match TRBD2. This CDR3 has 15 residues. Unmatched junction bases numbered 6, after V lost 0 bases and J lost 9 bases. CDR1 MNHEY and CDR2 SMNVEV come from the germline V gene (reference sequence).

J is TRBJ1-5 and V is TRBV19; 7 bases align to TRBD1. CDR1 and CDR2 (germline): LNHDA, SQIVND (reference sequence). The CDR3 sequence is 16 residues long. J lost 0 bases, V lost 11 bases, and 13 bases had no gene match. The CDR3, as DNA: TGTGCCTCGAAAGATGGGACAGCTTATAGCAATCAGCCCCAGCATTTT. Residues: CASKDGTAYSNQPQHF.

This clone appeared once. The J gene is TRBJ2-3, the V gene TRBV5-4; maybe TRBD1 (5 bases). V lost 1 base and J 4 bases, leaving 13 bases between the germline ends. Germline-derived CDR1 and CDR2 are SGHNT and YYREEE (reference sequence). This CDR3 has 15 residues. CDR3 residues: CASSLKSGNADTQYF. The CDR3 DNA is TGTGCCAGCAGCTTGAAGTCAGGGAACGCAGATACGCAGTATTTT.

The chain recombines TRBV28 with TRBJ1-6, with D uncertain. Per germline, CDR1 MDHEN and CDR2 SYDVKM. Trimming took off 2 bases at V and 7 bases at J, with 15 bases between the two ends. The CDR3 runs 16 residues. CDR3 region: CASSLGRMGRNSPLHF. The CDR3 DNA is TGTGCCAGCAGTTTAGGACGGATGGGGAGGAATTCACCCCTCCACTTT.

This clone was seen only once. The chain couples TRBV27 to TRBJ2-5; a weak D match, TRBD1 (6 bases). V lost 2 bases and J lost 4, with 20 bases in between. Per germline, CDR1 MNHEY and CDR2 SMNVEV (reference sequence). The CDR3 consists of 17 residues. The CDR3 loop is CASSLGLDRLGRETQYF. The CDR3 region has the DNA TGTGCCAGCAGTTTAGGCCTCGACAGGCTTGGGCGAGAGACCCAGTACTTC.

The chain couples TRBV10-3 to TRBJ2-5; D unresolved. The J call may be mistaken, given a closer DNA end match to TRBJ2-7. Germline lookup yields CDR1 ENHRY and CDR2 SYGVKD. There are 11 residues in the CDR3. The CDR3 region has the DNA TGTGCCATCAGTGCCTCCTACGAGCAGTACTTC. Protein product: CAISASYEQYF.

V usage is TRBV6-5 and J usage is TRBJ1-4; D possibly corresponds to TRBD1 (6 bases). Trimming cost V 3 bases and J 5 bases, with 10 bases left between them. Germline CDR1 MNHEY, CDR2 SVGAGI. The CDR3 sequence is 14 residues long. The CDR3 here is CASSYGQGNEKLFF. CDR3 coding DNA: TGTGCCAGCAGTTATGGGCAGGGGAATGAAAAACTGTTTTTT.

This clone has more than one count but fewer than ten. The V and J genes are TRBV11-2 and TRBJ2-3, with D unresolved. The V gene lost 1 base and the J gene lost 4 bases, with 6 bases spanning the gap. The CDR3 is 13 amino acids. CDR1 and CDR2 from the germline V gene are SGHAT and FQNNGV. The CDR3 region is CASSLGLSDTQYF. The DNA of the CDR3 is TGTGCCAGCAGCTTAGGACTCTCAGATACGCAGTATTTT.

The V gene is TRBV19, the J gene TRBJ1-5, with D perhaps TRBD1 (6 bases). With 2 bases removed from V and 7 bases from J, the gap between germline ends came to 15 bases. This CDR3 spans 15 amino acids. Germline-derived CDR1 and CDR2 are LNHDA and SQIVND (reference sequence). CDR3 protein: CASSIISGQRQPQHF. Here the CDR3 DNA reads TGTGCCAGTAGTATAATTAGTGGACAGAGGCAGCCCCAGCATTTT.

CDR3 in amino acids: CASSETTGLVTQYF. In DNA form, the CDR3 reads TGTGCCAGCAGTGAAACTACAGGGCTGGTGACCCAGTACTTC. The chain employs TRBV2 and TRBJ2-5; D perhaps matches TRBD1 (6 bases). Trimming removed 2 bases at V and 7 bases at J, with 14 bases between. CDR3 size: 14 residues. Germline V gene data show CDR1 as SNHLY and CDR2 as FYNNEI.

J is TRBJ2-7 and V is TRBV9, with TRBD2 identical over 9 bases. This CDR3 is built from 15 residues. V lost 3 bases and J lost 5; bases outside the gene matches: 9. Germline CDR1 and CDR2: SGDLS and YYNGEE. The CDR3 reads CASSEGLAPSDEQYF. In DNA, the CDR3 is TGTGCCAGCAGCGAGGGACTAGCCCCGAGTGACGAGCAGTACTTC.

This clone has only one observation. The chain joins TRBV29-1 to TRBJ2-3; 9 positions match TRBD2. The CDR3 has 12 residues. Germline values: CDR1 SQVTM, CDR2 ANQGSEA. The DNA for the CDR3 is TGCGGCGGGGGGGACCGCACAGATACGCAGTATTTT. It yields the protein CGGGDRTDTQYF.

CDR3 loop: CASSMPGGQGYTF. In nucleotides, the CDR3 is TGTGCCAGCAGCATGCCAGGGGGCCAGGGCTACACCTTC. The chain joins TRBV5-4 to TRBJ1-2, with 8 nucleotides matching TRBD1. The V segment lost 4 bases and the J segment 8 bases; nucleotides outside the gene matches: 7. CDR1 is SGHNT and CDR2 is YYREEE in the germline V gene (reference sequence). The CDR3 loop spans 13 amino acids.